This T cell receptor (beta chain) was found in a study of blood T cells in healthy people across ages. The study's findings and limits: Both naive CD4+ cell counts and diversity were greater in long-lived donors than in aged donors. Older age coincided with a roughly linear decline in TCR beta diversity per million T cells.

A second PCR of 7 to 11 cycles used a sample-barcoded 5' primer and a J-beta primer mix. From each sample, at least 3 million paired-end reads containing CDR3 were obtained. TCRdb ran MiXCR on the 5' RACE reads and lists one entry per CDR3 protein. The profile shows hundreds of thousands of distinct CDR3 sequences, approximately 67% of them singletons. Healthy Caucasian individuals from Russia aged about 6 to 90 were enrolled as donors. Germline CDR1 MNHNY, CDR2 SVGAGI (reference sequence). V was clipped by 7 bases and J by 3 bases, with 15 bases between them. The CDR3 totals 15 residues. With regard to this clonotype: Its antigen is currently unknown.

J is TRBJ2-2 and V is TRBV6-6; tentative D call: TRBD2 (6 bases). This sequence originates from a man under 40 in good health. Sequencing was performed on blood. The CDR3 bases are TGTGCCAGCACCCCTGGTAGCGGCTACACCGGGGAGCTGTTTTTT. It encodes CASTPGSGYTGELFF.